This record covers a single T cell receptor (beta chain). The treatment here: oral pan-JAK inhibitor, 5-10 mg twice daily. In alopecia areata patients, both lesional scalp punch biopsies and peripheral blood were collected. Germline V gene lookup returns CDR1 PRHDT and CDR2 FYEKMQ (reference sequence). With 3 bases clipped from V and 5 bases from J, the junction kept 10 bases outside the gene matches. The CDR3 spans 15 residues. This sample stems from a study of CD8+ T cells in alopecia areata. Study-wide context: Those patients who were treated received oral tofacitinib, which was given at 5 to 10 mg twice daily for moderate-to-severe alopecia areata.

Investigators isolated RNA and reverse transcribed it into cDNA to act as the sequencing template. Here immunoSEQ multiplex PCR was the method, and the copy in TCRdb shows in-frame clones only, minus some. The sample lists 170,000 or so clones, around half seen once, with roughly a tenth in the top ten. Sample: CD8+ T cells sorted from blood, taken at week 24, from a patient treated with tofacitinib. The receptor's source is a human donor with alopecia areata. The V call is TRBV13, the J call TRBJ2-7; the match to TRBD1 covers 7 bases. CDR3 loop: CASSFWAGGKNEQYF. The CDR3 region has the DNA TGTGCCAGCAGCTTTTGGGCAGGGGGAAAAAACGAGCAGTACTTC.